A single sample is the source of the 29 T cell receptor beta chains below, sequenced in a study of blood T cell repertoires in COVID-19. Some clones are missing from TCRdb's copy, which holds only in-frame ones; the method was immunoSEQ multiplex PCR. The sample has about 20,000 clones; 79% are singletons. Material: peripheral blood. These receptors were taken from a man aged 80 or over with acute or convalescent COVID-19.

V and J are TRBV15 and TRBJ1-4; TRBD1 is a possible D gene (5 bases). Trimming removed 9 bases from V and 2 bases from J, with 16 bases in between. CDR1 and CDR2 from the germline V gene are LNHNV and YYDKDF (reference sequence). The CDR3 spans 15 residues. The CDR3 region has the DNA TGTGCCACACGATCTACCGGGGGGACTAATGAAAAACTGTTTTTT. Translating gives CATRSTGGTNEKLFF.

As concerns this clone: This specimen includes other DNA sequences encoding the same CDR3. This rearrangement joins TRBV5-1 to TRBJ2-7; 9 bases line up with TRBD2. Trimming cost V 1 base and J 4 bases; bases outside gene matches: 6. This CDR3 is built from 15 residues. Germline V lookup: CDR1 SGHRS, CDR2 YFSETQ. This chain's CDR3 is CASSLTAGGGYEQYF. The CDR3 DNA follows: TGCGCCAGCAGCTTGACGGCGGGAGGGGGGTACGAGCAGTACTTC. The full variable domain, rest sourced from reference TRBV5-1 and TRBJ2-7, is KAGVTQTPRYLIKTRGQQVTLSCSPISGHRSVSWYQQTPGQGLQFLFEYFSETQRNKGNFPGRFSGRQFSNSRSEMNVSTLELGDSALYLCASSLTAGGGYEQYFGPGTRLTVT.

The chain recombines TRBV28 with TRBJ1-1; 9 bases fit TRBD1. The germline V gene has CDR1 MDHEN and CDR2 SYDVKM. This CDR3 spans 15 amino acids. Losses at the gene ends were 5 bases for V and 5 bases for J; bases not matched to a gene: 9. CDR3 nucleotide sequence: TGTGCCAGCAGTATAGGGACAGGGTTGAGGACTGAAGCTTTCTTT. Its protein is CASSIGTGLRTEAFF.

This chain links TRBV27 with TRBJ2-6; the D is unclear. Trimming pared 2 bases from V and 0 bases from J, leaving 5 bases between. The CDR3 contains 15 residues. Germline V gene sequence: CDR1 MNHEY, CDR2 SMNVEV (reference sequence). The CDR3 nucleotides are TGTGCCAGCAGTTTACGTCGCTCTGGGGCCAACGTCCTGACTTTC. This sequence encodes CASSLRRSGANVLTF.

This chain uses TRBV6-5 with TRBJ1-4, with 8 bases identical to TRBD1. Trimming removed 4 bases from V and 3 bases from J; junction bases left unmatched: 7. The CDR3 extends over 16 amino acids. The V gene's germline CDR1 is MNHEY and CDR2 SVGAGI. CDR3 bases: TGTGCCAGCAGTTTCGCAGGGGGCGATGCTAATGAAAAACTGTTTTTT. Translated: CASSFAGGDANEKLFF.

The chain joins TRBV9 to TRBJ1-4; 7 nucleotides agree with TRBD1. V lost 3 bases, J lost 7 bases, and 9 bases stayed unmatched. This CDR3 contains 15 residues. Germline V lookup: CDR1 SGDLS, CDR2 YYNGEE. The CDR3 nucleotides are TGTGCCAGCAGCGGATCCGGGGGACAGAGTGAAAAACTGTTTTTT. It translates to CASSGSGGQSEKLFF.

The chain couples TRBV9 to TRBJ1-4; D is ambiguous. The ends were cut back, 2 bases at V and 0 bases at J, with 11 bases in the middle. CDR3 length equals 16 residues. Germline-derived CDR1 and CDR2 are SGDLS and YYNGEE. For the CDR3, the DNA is TGTGCCAGCAGCGTTGACGGGAGGGCAACTAATGAAAAACTGTTTTTT. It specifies CASSVDGRATNEKLFF.

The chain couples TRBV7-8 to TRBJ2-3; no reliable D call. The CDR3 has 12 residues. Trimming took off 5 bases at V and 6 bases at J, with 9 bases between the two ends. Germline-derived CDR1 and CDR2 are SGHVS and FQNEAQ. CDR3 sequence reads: CASSPQADTQYF. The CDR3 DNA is TGTGCCAGCAGCCCCCAGGCGGATACGCAGTATTTT.

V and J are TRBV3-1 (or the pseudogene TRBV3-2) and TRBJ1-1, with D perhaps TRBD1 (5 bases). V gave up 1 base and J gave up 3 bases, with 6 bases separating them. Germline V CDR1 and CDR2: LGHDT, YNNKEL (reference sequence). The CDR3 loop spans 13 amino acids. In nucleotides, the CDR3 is TGTGCCAGCAGCCAAGGGGGGGACACTGAAGCTTTCTTT. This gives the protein CASSQGGDTEAFF.

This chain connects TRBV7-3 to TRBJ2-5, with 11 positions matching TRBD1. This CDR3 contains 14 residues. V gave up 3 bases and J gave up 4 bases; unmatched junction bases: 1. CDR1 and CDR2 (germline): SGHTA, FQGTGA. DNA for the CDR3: TGTGCCAGCAGCTTGGGGACAGGGGGAGAGACCCAGTACTTC. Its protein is CASSLGTGGETQYF.

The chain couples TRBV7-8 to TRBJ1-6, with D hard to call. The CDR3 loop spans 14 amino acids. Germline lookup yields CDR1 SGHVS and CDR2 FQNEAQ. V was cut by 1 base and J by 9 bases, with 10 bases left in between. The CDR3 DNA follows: TGTGCCAGCAGCTTAGATGGCGGTTTTTCACCCCTCCACTTT. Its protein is CASSLDGGFSPLHF.

CDR3 nucleotides: TGCGCCAGCAGCCAAGATCGCTGGACAGGGGATCAGTACTTC. Amino acids: CASSQDRWTGDQYF. This chain uses TRBV4-3 with TRBJ2-7; the match to TRBD1 covers 9 bases. This CDR3 has 14 amino acids. Trimming cost V 0 bases and J 10 bases; bases outside gene matches: 7. Germline CDR1 LGHNA, CDR2 YSLEER.

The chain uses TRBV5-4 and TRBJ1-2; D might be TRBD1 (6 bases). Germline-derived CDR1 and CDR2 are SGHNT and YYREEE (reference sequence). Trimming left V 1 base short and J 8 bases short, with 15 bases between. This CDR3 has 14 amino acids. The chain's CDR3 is CASSLPTGGWGYTF. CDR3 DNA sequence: TGTGCCAGCAGCTTGCCGACAGGAGGTTGGGGCTACACCTTC. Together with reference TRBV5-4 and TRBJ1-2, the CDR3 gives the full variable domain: ETGVTQSPTHLIKTRGQQVTLRCSSQSGHNTVSWYQQALGQGPQFIFQYYREEENGRGNFPPRFSGLQFPNYSSELNVNALELDDSALYLCASSLPTGGWGYTFGSGTRLTVV.

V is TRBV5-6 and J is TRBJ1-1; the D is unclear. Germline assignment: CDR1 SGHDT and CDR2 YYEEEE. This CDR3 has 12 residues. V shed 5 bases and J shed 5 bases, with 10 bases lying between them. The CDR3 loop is CASRSQWTEAFF. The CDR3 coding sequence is TGTGCCAGCAGGTCACAGTGGACTGAAGCTTTCTTT.

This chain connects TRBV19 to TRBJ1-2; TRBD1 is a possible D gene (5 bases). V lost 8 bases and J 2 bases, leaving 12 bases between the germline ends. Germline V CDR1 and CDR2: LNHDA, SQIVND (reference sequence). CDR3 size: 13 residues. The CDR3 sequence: CASRGGVNYGYTF. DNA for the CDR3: TGTGCCAGTCGGGGGGGGGTCAACTATGGCTACACCTTC. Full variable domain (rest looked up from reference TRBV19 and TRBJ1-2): DGGITQSPKYLFRKEGQNVTLSCEQNLNHDAMYWYRQDPGQGLRLIYYSQIVNDFQKGDIAEGYSVSREKKESFPLTVTSAQKNPTAFYLCASRGGVNYGYTFGSGTRLTVV.

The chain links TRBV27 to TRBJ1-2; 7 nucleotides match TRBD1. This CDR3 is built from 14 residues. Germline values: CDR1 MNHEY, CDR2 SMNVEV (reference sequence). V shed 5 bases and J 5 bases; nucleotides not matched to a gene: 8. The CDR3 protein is CASSPTVQGYGYTF. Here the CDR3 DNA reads TGTGCCAGCAGTCCGACGGTACAGGGGTATGGCTACACCTTC.

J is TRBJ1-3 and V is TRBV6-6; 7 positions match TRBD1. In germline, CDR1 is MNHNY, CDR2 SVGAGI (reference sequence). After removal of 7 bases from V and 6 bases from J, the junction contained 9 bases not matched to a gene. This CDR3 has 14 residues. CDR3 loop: CASKLTGNENTIYF. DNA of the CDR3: TGTGCCAGCAAGCTGACAGGGAATGAAAACACCATATATTTT.

Here the CDR3 reads CASSQSGSGRGADSYNEQFF. Here the CDR3 DNA reads TGCGCCAGCAGCCAATCGGGAAGCGGGAGGGGGGCCGACTCCTACAATGAGCAGTTCTTC. The V and J genes are TRBV4-1 and TRBJ2-1, with 10 bases lining up with TRBD2. CDR3 length: 20 residues. V gave up 2 bases and J gave up 0 bases; unmatched junction bases: 13. Germline CDR1 is MGHRA and CDR2 is YSYEKL.

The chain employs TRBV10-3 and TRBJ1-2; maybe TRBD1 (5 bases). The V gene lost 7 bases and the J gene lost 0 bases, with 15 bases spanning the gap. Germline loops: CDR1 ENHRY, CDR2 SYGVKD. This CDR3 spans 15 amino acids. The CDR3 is CAITAGINSNYGYTF. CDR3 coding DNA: TGTGCCATCACGGCAGGGATCAATTCTAACTATGGCTACACCTTC.

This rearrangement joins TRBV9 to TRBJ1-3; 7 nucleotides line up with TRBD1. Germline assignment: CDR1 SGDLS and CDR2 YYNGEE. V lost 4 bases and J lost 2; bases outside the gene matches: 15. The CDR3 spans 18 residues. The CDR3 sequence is CASSFLGQAAGPGNTIYF. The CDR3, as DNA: TGTGCCAGCAGCTTTCTAGGACAGGCGGCTGGCCCTGGAAACACCATATATTTT.

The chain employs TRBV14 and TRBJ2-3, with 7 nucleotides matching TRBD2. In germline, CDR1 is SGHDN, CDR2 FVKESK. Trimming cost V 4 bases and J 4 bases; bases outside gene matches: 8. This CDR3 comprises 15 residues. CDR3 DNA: TGTGCCAGCAGCCGCTCGGGAGGCCCGGCAGATACGCAGTATTTT. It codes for CASSRSGGPADTQYF.

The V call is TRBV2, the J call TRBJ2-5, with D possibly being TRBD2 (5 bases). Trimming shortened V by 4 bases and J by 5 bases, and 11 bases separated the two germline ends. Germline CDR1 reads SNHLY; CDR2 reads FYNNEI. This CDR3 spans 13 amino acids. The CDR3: CASSGETRETQYF. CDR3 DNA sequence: TGTGCCAGCAGTGGGGAGACCAGGGAGACCCAGTACTTC.

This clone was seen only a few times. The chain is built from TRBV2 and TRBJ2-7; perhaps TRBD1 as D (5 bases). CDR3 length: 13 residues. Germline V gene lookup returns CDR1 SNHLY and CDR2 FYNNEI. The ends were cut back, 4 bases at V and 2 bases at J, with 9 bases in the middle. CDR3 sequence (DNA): TGTGCCAGCAGTGCACAAGGGGCCTACGAGCAGTACGTC. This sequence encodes CASSAQGAYEQYV.

CDR3 bases: TGTGCCAGCAGTAAAACCGGGACAGGGGGTGGTAATGAAAAACTGTTTTTT. It specifies CASSKTGTGGGNEKLFF. This rearrangement joins TRBV2 to TRBJ1-4; 11 positions agree with TRBD1. The CDR3 spans 17 residues. Germline trimming cut 5 bases from V and 4 bases from J; bases unmatched to any gene: 9. Per the germline V gene, CDR1 is SNHLY and CDR2 is FYNNEI.

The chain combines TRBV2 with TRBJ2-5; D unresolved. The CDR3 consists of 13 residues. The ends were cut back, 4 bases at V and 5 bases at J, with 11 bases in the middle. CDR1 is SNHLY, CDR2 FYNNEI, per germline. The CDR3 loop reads CASSVRFLETQYF. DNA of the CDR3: TGTGCCAGCAGTGTTCGGTTTTTGGAGACCCAGTACTTC.

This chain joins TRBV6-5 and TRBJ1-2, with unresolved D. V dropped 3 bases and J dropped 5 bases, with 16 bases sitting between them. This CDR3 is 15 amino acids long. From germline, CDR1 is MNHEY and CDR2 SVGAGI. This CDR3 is CASSYATGGVYGYTF. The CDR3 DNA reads TGTGCCAGCAGTTATGCGACGGGAGGCGTGTATGGCTACACCTTC.

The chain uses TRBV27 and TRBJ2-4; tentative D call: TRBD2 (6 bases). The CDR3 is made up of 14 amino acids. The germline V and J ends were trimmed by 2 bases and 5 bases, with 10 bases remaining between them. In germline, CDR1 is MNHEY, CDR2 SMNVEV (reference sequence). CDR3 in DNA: TGTGCCAGCAGTTTACGGGACTCCCAAAACATTCAGTACTTC. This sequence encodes CASSLRDSQNIQYF.

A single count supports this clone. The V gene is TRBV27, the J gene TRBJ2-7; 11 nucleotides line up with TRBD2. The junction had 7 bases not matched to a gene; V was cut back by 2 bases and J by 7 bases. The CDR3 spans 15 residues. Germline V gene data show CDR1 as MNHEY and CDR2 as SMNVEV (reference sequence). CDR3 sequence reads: CASSLDVAGGREQYF. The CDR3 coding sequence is TGTGCCAGCAGTTTAGACGTAGCGGGAGGGCGGGAGCAGTACTTC.

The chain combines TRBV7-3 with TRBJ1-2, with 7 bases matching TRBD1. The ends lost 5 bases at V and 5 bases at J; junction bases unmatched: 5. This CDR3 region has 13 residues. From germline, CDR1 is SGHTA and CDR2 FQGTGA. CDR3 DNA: TGTGCCAGCAGCCTTGGGACAGAATATGGCTACACCTTC. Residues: CASSLGTEYGYTF.